This TCR beta chain derives from a study of shared clonotypes between healthy human individuals (dated by TCRdb to about 2020). At the level of the whole study: The cohort included a few men and two women between 18 and 49 years of age. For each donor, CD4 naive and CD4 memory were each given three plates, CD8 naive was given two plates, and CD8 memory was given one plate. Blood TCR repertoires of five healthy adults were deeply sequenced to estimate repertoire size and the extent of clonotype sharing between individuals. Different laboratories and diverse techniques were used to prepare libraries and sequence TCR repertoires, to increase sequencing depth and limit assay-specific biases. Each donor's leukapheresis produced roughly between about 0.8 and 8.9 billion PBMCs. Paper-wide results and their limitations: Approximately 4.8% of naive CD4, 3.5% of naive CD8, 2% to 2.5% of memory CD4, and 0.35% to 0.5% of memory CD8 clonotypes were shared across several donors. Naive subsets generally had larger estimated clonotype richness than memory subsets. Higher generation probabilities were observed for clonotypes shared by all four sorted-subset donors than for non-shared clonotypes. Even with the large sequencing depth, rarefaction of the sorted-subset datasets indicated that sequencing was incomplete. The small number of donors limited the genetic and exposure-history diversity represented. Sampling was restricted to blood, and TCR repertoires in tissues likely differ from the TCR repertoires found in blood. Pairwise subsampling indicated that sequencing depth was expected to affect the degree of clonotype sharing among donors.

The CDR3, cysteine through phenylalanine, is 14 amino acids long. CDR3 DNA only is kept here, 42 bases in frame from base 1. Deletion took 0 bases off V and 3 bases off J, with a span of 9 bases between the germline ends. CDR1 and CDR2 were assigned from the germline V gene (reference sequence) as MNHEY and SMNVEV. Using the deep immunoSEQ assay, TCR CDR3 regions were amplified from genomic DNA by multiplex PCR. Genomic DNA extracted from each cell subset was distributed evenly over all wells of several immunoSEQ 96-well plates, and each plate served as one replicate. For sorted subsets, 150 to 250 ng of genomic DNA, equivalent to 30,000 or so T cell genomes, went into each replicate PCR. Purified libraries were quantified with a Qubit 3.0 fluorometer, sized on a Bioanalyzer 2100, and re-quantified with the KAPA Library Quantification kit. A separate single-read 150-cycle Illumina NextSeq 550 flow cell was used to sequence each immunoSEQ 96-well plate. As for how the authors treated the data: Because the immunoSEQ output held only junctional sequences and lacked quality scores, the filtering could not match the filtering applied to full-length reads. To assign V/J genes and CDR3, sequences were annotated using PyIR, a Python wrapper for IgBLAST v1.9, with IMGT germline references. Reads with weak V/J assignments (E-value above 1e-6), missing CDR3, stop codons, out-of-frame junctions, or ambiguous translated residues were removed. V3J clonotypes were defined as sequences sharing the same inferred V gene, J gene, and CDR3 amino acid sequence. Percentage overlap between repertoires was calculated by dividing the number of shared unique clonotypes by the size of the smaller repertoire. Richness of each repertoire was evaluated using RTK rarefaction, the Chao1 estimator, and Recon v2.1 estimates of unobserved clonotypes. OLGA was used to compute generation probabilities for all TCRbeta clonotypes that the gDNA method yielded from a handful of donors. What TCRdb holds here is the immuneACCESS table cut down to in-frame rearrangements. Part of the clones is not present; checked against another copy, under half of the missing clones reflect an unresolved V gene, and the others are unexplained. Clone size and the V and J calls come from that table; the DNA yielded D and trimming. For this sample there are hundreds of thousands of clones; 85% to 95% appear just once. Around 0.12% of the sample goes to the ten largest clones.

CD8 naive samples consisted of CD45RO-negative cells that were positively selected for CCR7, yielding a CD45RA+CCR7+ population without TemRA cells. The donors were healthy, HIV-negative adults with no recently reported acute infections or vaccinations. Only Caucasian adults living in Nashville, Tennessee, USA were represented among the donors. After blood collection by leukapheresis, PBMCs were isolated using Ficoll-Histopaque density gradient centrifugation and then cryopreserved in the vapor phase of liquid nitrogen. Purity and quantity of every magnetically sorted T cell population were checked by analytical flow cytometry. Genomic DNA was isolated from every sorted fraction and measured by UV absorbance on a Nanodrop 2000c. This clone came up once. The antigen it recognizes is unknown. Per-nucleotide qualities are absent, and no much larger clonotype sits a single base away.

Material: naive CD8+ T cells sorted from blood. The label giving this sample's cell subset or site can be read as: CD45RA+CCR7+. The chain links TRBV27 with TRBJ2-7; the D segment cannot be called with confidence. The TCR originated in a woman under 40 in good health. The CDR3 region: CASSLSARYYEQYF. The sequenced DNA is TGTGCCAGCAGTTTATCGGCCAGGTACTACGAGCAGTACTTC.